The clone carrying this T cell receptor beta chain showed up just a few times. The antigen is not known. Produced via immunoSEQ multiplex PCR; TCRdb's table is partial and in-frame only. The data contain around 120,000 clones, 90% to 95% of them singletons. Corrective heart surgery yielded resections, and these provided the thymus tissue. This specimen comes from a study of human thymus T cells. Study findings and constraints: Related studies noted strongly shared thymic repertoires across unrelated people. Both thymic and peripheral blood repertoires showed apparently biased V and J usage.

The germline V gene has CDR1 SGHAT and CDR2 FQNNGV. The CDR3 sequence is 12 residues long. Trimming removed 2 bases from V and 8 bases from J, with 6 bases in between. The clonotype comes from a boy in the first two years of life with a congenital heart defect but otherwise immunologically healthy. The sample comprised thymus tissue. The J gene is TRBJ1-4, the V gene TRBV11-2, with TRBD1 as a possible D gene (5 bases). CDR3 sequence (DNA): TGTGCCAGCAGCTTACACAGGGAAAAACTGTTTTTT. This sequence encodes CASSLHREKLFF.